What follows are 20 T cell receptor beta chains derived from one specimen sequenced in a study of shared clonotypes between healthy human individuals. Repertoires were generated with immunoSEQ multiplex PCR, while TCRdb's copy carries only in-frame clones and drops some. The repertoire consists of about 2.3 million clones, with 90% to 95% occurring once and the leading ten covering approximately 0.4%. The material sequenced was naive CD4+ T cells from PBMCs. Subset here: CD45RA+ positively selected. The receptors were gathered from a man aged 18 to 35 in good health. Some clones in this sample may be carry-over from other donors' samples.

The chain combines TRBV28 with TRBJ1-5; D is possibly TRBD1 (5 bases). This CDR3 is 17 amino acids long. Per germline, CDR1 MDHEN and CDR2 SYDVKM. V gave up 2 bases and J gave up 8 bases, with 22 bases separating them. The CDR3 region is CASSLEKWGYGWEPQHF. The CDR3, as DNA: TGTGCCAGCAGTTTAGAGAAGTGGGGCTATGGATGGGAGCCCCAGCATTTT.

The V call is TRBV28, the J call TRBJ2-5; a possible D gene is TRBD2 (5 bases). V lost 4 bases and J lost 1, with 13 bases in between. The length of the CDR3 is 15 residues. CDR1 is MDHEN, CDR2 SYDVKM, per germline. Written as DNA, the CDR3 is TGTGCCAGCAGTTCCCCGGTCGAGGGCCAAGAGACCCAGTACTTC. Its translation: CASSSPVEGQETQYF.

The chain uses TRBV11-1 and TRBJ2-1, with D uncertain. V lost 8 bases and J lost 7, with 12 bases in between. Germline CDR1 and CDR2: SGHAT and FQDESV (reference sequence). The CDR3 totals 12 residues. The CDR3 nucleotides read TGTGCCAGCCGGGCGAGAGATAATGAGCAGTTCTTC. It is translated as CASRARDNEQFF.

The V and J genes are TRBV28 and TRBJ2-3; 12 nucleotides match TRBD2. Germline assignment: CDR1 MDHEN and CDR2 SYDVKM. The ends lost 6 bases at V and 1 base at J; junction bases unmatched: 5. This CDR3 has 16 amino acids. For the CDR3, the DNA is TGTGCCAGCAGAACCGGACTAGCGGGGCGCACAGATACGCAGTATTTT. This encodes CASRTGLAGRTDTQYF.

The chain has TRBV4-3 and TRBJ1-4, with TRBD1 as a possible D gene (5 bases). Germline assignment: CDR1 LGHNA and CDR2 YSLEER. V shed 1 base and J shed 8 bases, with 17 bases lying between them. The CDR3 is 16 residues long. The CDR3 bases are TGCGCCAGCAGCCAAGGGGGCCCGGTTATCGGGGAAAAACTGTTTTTT. Translating gives CASSQGGPVIGEKLFF.

The rearrangement links TRBV28 to TRBJ1-5; D is perhaps TRBD1 (5 bases). This CDR3 has 14 residues. Germline V gene data show CDR1 as MDHEN and CDR2 as SYDVKM. Between the trimmed V and J ends, which lost 9 bases and 3 bases, there was a span of 15 bases. This CDR3 is CASPPGGDNQPQHF. The DNA of the CDR3 is TGTGCCAGTCCTCCTGGGGGGGACAATCAGCCCCAGCATTTT.

The chain uses TRBV10-3 and TRBJ2-7; D call uncertain. V was trimmed by 8 bases and J by 2 bases, leaving 16 bases between them. Germline V gene sequence: CDR1 ENHRY, CDR2 SYGVKD. The CDR3 extends over 14 amino acids. CDR3 bases: TGTGCCATCGGTCCGACCGGCCAGCCCTACGAGCAGTACTTC. As protein: CAIGPTGQPYEQYF.

The chain uses TRBV27 and TRBJ2-7; the D call may be TRBD1 or TRBD2 (6 bases each). The CDR3 covers 15 residues. With 5 bases removed from V and 2 bases from J, the gap between germline ends came to 16 bases. The germline V gene encodes CDR1 MNHEY and CDR2 SMNVEV (reference sequence). The CDR3 sequence: CASSLQGGVPYEQYF. The CDR3 DNA is TGTGCCAGCAGTCTACAGGGCGGGGTCCCCTACGAGCAGTACTTC.

The V and J genes are TRBV5-6 and TRBJ2-5, with 7 positions matching TRBD1. The CDR3 totals 15 residues. Germline CDR1 is SGHDT and CDR2 is YYEEEE. The V segment lost 6 bases and the J segment 10 bases; nucleotides outside the gene matches: 18. DNA for the CDR3: TGTGCCAGCAACCCACTGGGACAGCTCCCAGGGGGCCAGTACTTC. Translating gives CASNPLGQLPGGQYF.

The chain uses TRBV4-3 and TRBJ2-7; TRBD1 or TRBD2 may be the D gene (6 bases each). Trimming shortened V by 0 bases and J by 6 bases, and 21 bases separated the two germline ends. Germline assignment: CDR1 LGHNA and CDR2 YSLEER. The CDR3 consists of 17 residues. In nucleotides, the CDR3 is TGCGCCAGCAGCCAAGACGAAAAGACGGGGGCGCGGATCGAGCAGTACTTC. This sequence encodes CASSQDEKTGARIEQYF.

This clone was counted a single time. The chain is built from TRBV5-6 and TRBJ1-1; D may be TRBD1 (5 bases). The V end lost 5 bases, the J end lost 4 bases, and 15 bases lay between the germline ends. The CDR3 spans 14 residues. Germline V lookup: CDR1 SGHDT, CDR2 YYEEEE. The CDR3 bases are TGTGCCAGCAGTCTGGACACAGGCCTCACTGAAGCTTTCTTT. It translates to CASSLDTGLTEAFF.

The chain employs TRBV29-1 and TRBJ2-3; maybe TRBD1 (5 bases). The V gene lost 3 bases and the J gene lost 1 base, with 17 bases spanning the gap. The CDR3 loop spans 16 amino acids. From germline, CDR1 is SQVTM and CDR2 ANQGSEA. CDR3 DNA sequence: TGCAGCGTTGAGGGGCACAACGTCGGTGGCACAGATACGCAGTATTTT. Amino acid sequence: CSVEGHNVGGTDTQYF.

This clone was seen a single time. J is TRBJ2-2 and V is TRBV7-3; weak D call: TRBD2 (5 bases). Per the germline V gene, CDR1 is SGHTA and CDR2 is FQGTGA. The CDR3 length is 16 residues. Trimming shortened V by 1 base and J by 3 bases, and 12 bases separated the two germline ends. The CDR3 sequence is CASSLSPAEYTGELFF. CDR3 in DNA: TGTGCCAGCAGCTTAAGTCCAGCGGAGTACACCGGGGAGCTGTTTTTT.

The rearrangement links TRBV11-2 to TRBJ2-1; 11 bases line up with TRBD2. Germline CDR1 SGHAT, CDR2 FQNNGV. The V and J ends lost 4 bases and 7 bases, in that order; junction bases with no gene match: 6. The CDR3 length is 15 residues. The CDR3 DNA sequence: TGTGCCAGCAGCTCATTAGCGGGAGGGGGAAATGAGCAGTTCTTC. Translated: CASSSLAGGGNEQFF.

Comment on this clone: The sample has other DNA sequences that encode this CDR3 too. J is TRBJ2-1 and V is TRBV18; 12 bases match TRBD2. The junction had 1 base not matched to a gene; V was cut back by 4 bases and J by 3 bases. The CDR3 consists of 15 residues. Germline lookup yields CDR1 KGHSH and CDR2 LQKENI. CDR3: CASSLGLAGYNEQFF. CDR3 DNA: TGTGCCAGCTCACTGGGACTAGCGGGCTACAATGAGCAGTTCTTC.

This sequence joins TRBV28 and TRBJ1-5; D might be TRBD1 (5 bases). This CDR3 contains 16 residues. Trimming removed 8 bases at V and 5 bases at J, with 22 bases between. Germline assignment: CDR1 MDHEN and CDR2 SYDVKM. The CDR3 bases are TGTGCCAGCTCGAGCCCGTCCCGGGGGTGGGATCAGCCCCAGCATTTT. This encodes CASSSPSRGWDQPQHF.

The chain uses TRBV6-5 and TRBJ2-7; D possibly corresponds to TRBD1 (5 bases). Trimming removed 7 bases from V and 1 base from J, with 14 bases in between. CDR3 size: 14 residues. Germline V CDR1 and CDR2: MNHEY, SVGAGI. The CDR3 sequence: CASKPTRVSYEQYF. CDR3 sequence (DNA): TGTGCCAGCAAACCGACCAGGGTATCCTACGAGCAGTACTTC.

The chain couples TRBV5-4 to TRBJ2-7, with 10 bases that match TRBD1. This CDR3 has 14 amino acids. With V trimmed by 4 bases and J by 5 bases, 6 bases remained unmatched. Germline lookup yields CDR1 SGHNT and CDR2 YYREEE (reference sequence). The CDR3 here is CASSQRQGADEQYF. As DNA, the CDR3 is TGTGCCAGCAGCCAAAGACAGGGGGCCGACGAGCAGTACTTC.

The CDR3 loop is CASSPPGSRRETQYF. As DNA, the CDR3 is TGTGCCAGCAGCCCCCCCGGTAGCCGCCGGGAGACCCAGTACTTC. This chain joins TRBV7-2 and TRBJ2-5; D not resolved. The V gene's germline CDR1 is SGHTA and CDR2 FQGNSA. With 5 bases removed from V and 5 bases from J, the gap between germline ends came to 18 bases. The CDR3 sequence is 15 residues long.

The V call is TRBV29-1, the J call TRBJ2-3; D not certain. The CDR3 sequence is 11 residues long. The V gene's germline CDR1 is SQVTM and CDR2 ANQGSEA. Trimming took 7 bases from V and 4 from J, leaving 9 bases between them. The CDR3 DNA follows: TGCAGCGCCCGTCAGGCAGATACGCAGTATTTT. It yields the protein CSARQADTQYF.